Shown below are 29 T cell receptor beta chains from a single sample sequenced in a study of T cell responses to AZD1222 COVID-19 vaccine. Measured with immunoSEQ multiplex PCR; TCRdb has only the in-frame clones, and not every one. The sample gives some 110,000 clones, over 70% of which show up once; approximately 9% is in the top ten. Specimen: peripheral blood, collected on day 0 of AZD1222 vaccination. The receptors stem from an adult in good health.

In this sample, this clone turned up a few times. The J gene is TRBJ2-2, the V gene TRBV9; 7 nucleotides match TRBD2. Germline CDR1 reads SGDLS; CDR2 reads YYNGEE. This CDR3 is built from 15 residues. J was trimmed by 3 bases and V by 2 bases; bases with no gene match: 4. CDR3 DNA sequence: TGTGCCAGCAGCGTCCCGGGGAGGGACACCGGGGAGCTGTTTTTT. It specifies CASSVPGRDTGELFF.

This chain connects TRBV4-3 to TRBJ1-2; 8 bases align to TRBD1. CDR3 length: 17 residues. Germline V gives CDR1 LGHNA, CDR2 YSLEER. J gave up 5 bases and V 3 bases, and 14 bases lay outside the gene matches. The CDR3 sequence is CASSQGFKQGGLYGYTF. The DNA of the CDR3 is TGCGCCAGCAGCCAGGGGTTTAAACAGGGGGGCCTTTATGGCTACACCTTC.

This sequence joins TRBV6-5 and TRBJ2-2, with a tentative D call TRBD2 (5 bases). The CDR3 sequence is 15 residues long. Germline values: CDR1 MNHEY, CDR2 SVGAGI. Between the trimmed V and J ends, which lost 7 bases and 8 bases, there was a span of 20 bases. The CDR3 loop reads CASTPKGLTTGELFF. The CDR3 DNA follows: TGTGCCAGCACCCCGAAAGGGTTGACTACTGGGGAGCTGTTTTTT.

The genes are TRBV3-1 (or the pseudogene TRBV3-2) and TRBJ1-2, with D perhaps matching TRBD1 (5 bases). This CDR3 is built from 18 residues. Germline values: CDR1 LGHDT, CDR2 YNNKEL (reference sequence). Trimming left V 0 bases short and J 0 bases short, with 17 bases between. The DNA for the CDR3 is TGTGCCAGCAGCCAAGAAGTTGGCAGGGCGCAAGCTAACTATGGCTACACCTTC. Translated: CASSQEVGRAQANYGYTF.

J is TRBJ1-2 and V is TRBV28, with D possibly TRBD1 on 6 matching bases. The CDR3 covers 11 residues. The germline CDR1 and CDR2 sequences are MDHEN and SYDVKM. The ends were cut back, 6 bases at V and 8 bases at J, with 10 bases in the middle. CDR3 loop: CASSQTGGYTF. The CDR3 DNA is TGTGCCAGCAGCCAAACAGGGGGCTACACCTTC.

In this sample, this clone turned up once. The V gene is TRBV5-5, the J gene TRBJ1-5; 9 nucleotides match TRBD1. The CDR3 extends over 16 amino acids. Germline V gene data show CDR1 as SGHKS and CDR2 as YYEKEE (reference sequence). V dropped 4 bases and J dropped 2; count of bases not matched to a gene: 7. As DNA, the CDR3 is TGTGCCAGCAGCAGAGGACAGGGGTCGGGCAATCAGCCCCAGCATTTT. Translating it yields CASSRGQGSGNQPQHF.

The chain uses TRBV29-1 and TRBJ1-5; 7 bases match TRBD1. There are 13 residues in the CDR3. The junction had 10 bases not matched to a gene; V was cut back by 5 bases and J by 9 bases. CDR1 and CDR2 from the germline V gene are SQVTM and ANQGSEA. The CDR3 region is CSVKGDSLAPQHF. Written as DNA, the CDR3 is TGCAGCGTTAAAGGGGACAGCCTTGCGCCCCAGCATTTT.

The V call is TRBV9, the J call TRBJ1-1; D remains ambiguous. V was clipped by 1 base and J by 2 bases, with 6 bases between them. The CDR3 extends over 13 amino acids. In germline, CDR1 is SGDLS, CDR2 YYNGEE. The CDR3 spells CASSVSGNTEAFF. The DNA of the CDR3 is TGTGCCAGCAGCGTATCGGGTAACACTGAAGCTTTCTTT.

The chain uses TRBV4-1 and TRBJ2-3, with TRBD2 identical over 8 bases. Germline trimming cut 2 bases from V and 4 bases from J; bases unmatched to any gene: 11. CDR1 MGHRA and CDR2 YSYEKL come from the germline V gene. The CDR3 spans 17 residues. The chain's CDR3 is CASSQPQERESADTQYF. In DNA, the CDR3 is TGCGCCAGCAGCCAACCCCAGGAGCGGGAGAGCGCAGATACGCAGTATTTT.

V usage is TRBV7-2 and J usage is TRBJ1-2, with a weak D call TRBD1 (5 bases). V gave up 5 bases and J gave up 4 bases, with 20 bases separating them. The CDR3 is made up of 16 amino acids. Germline V gives CDR1 SGHTA, CDR2 FQGNSA. The CDR3 bases are TGTGCCAGCAGCCCCGGCGGGACCTCCCGCCTCTATGGCTACACCTTC. It translates to CASSPGGTSRLYGYTF.

The chain couples TRBV7-6 to TRBJ2-3; the match to TRBD1 covers 10 bases. Trimming removed 4 bases from V and 2 bases from J; junction bases left unmatched: 15. The CDR3 is made up of 19 amino acids. The V gene's germline CDR1 is SGHVS and CDR2 FNYEAQ. The CDR3 loop is CASSSGPRRTGGVTDTQYF. DNA of the CDR3: TGTGCCAGCAGCTCAGGTCCGAGAAGGACAGGGGGTGTCACAGATACGCAGTATTTT.

This clone was counted once. This chain uses TRBV30 with TRBJ1-5; TRBD1 is a possible D gene (5 bases). CDR1 and CDR2 from the germline V gene are GTSNPN and SVGIG (reference sequence). V was trimmed by 5 bases and J by 7 bases, leaving 24 bases between them. The CDR3 is 16 amino acids. The CDR3 loop is CAWSPQRAVWGQPQHF. In DNA, the CDR3 is TGTGCCTGGTCGCCACAAAGGGCAGTATGGGGCCAGCCCCAGCATTTT.

The chain carries TRBV5-4 and TRBJ2-3; D perhaps matches TRBD1 (6 bases). This CDR3 has 14 amino acids. CDR1 and CDR2 from the germline V gene are SGHNT and YYREEE (reference sequence). Trimming left V 9 bases short and J 4 bases short, with 18 bases between. The CDR3 DNA reads TGTGCCACCATACGCCAGGGGAATGCAGATACGCAGTATTTT. The encoded protein is CATIRQGNADTQYF. The variable domain in full, with the rest retrieved from reference TRBV5-4 and TRBJ2-3, is ETGVTQSPTHLIKTRGQQVTLRCSSQSGHNTVSWYQQALGQGPQFIFQYYREEENGRGNFPPRFSGLQFPNYSSELNVNALELDDSALYLCATIRQGNADTQYFGPGTRLTVL.

This chain uses TRBV4-2 with TRBJ2-7, with D possibly matching TRBD2 (7 bases). Per the germline V gene, CDR1 is LGHNA and CDR2 is YNFKEQ. The CDR3 is made up of 16 amino acids. Between the trimmed V and J ends, which lost 4 bases and 5 bases, there was a span of 21 bases. Here the CDR3 reads CASSPNGEGGVNEQYF. DNA for the CDR3: TGTGCCAGCAGCCCCAATGGGGAAGGGGGGGTGAACGAGCAGTACTTC.

V gene TRBV20-1 combines with J gene TRBJ2-1; D remains ambiguous. The V end was cut by 3 bases, the J end by 3 bases, with 3 bases between. CDR3 length equals 11 residues. Germline V gives CDR1 DFQATT, CDR2 SNEGSKA (reference sequence). The CDR3 sequence: CSASHYNEQFF. The CDR3 DNA follows: TGCAGTGCTAGCCACTACAATGAGCAGTTCTTC.

V usage is TRBV27 and J usage is TRBJ2-3; the D gene is possibly TRBD2 (6 bases). CDR1 and CDR2 from the germline V gene are MNHEY and SMNVEV (reference sequence). V was clipped by 5 bases and J by 4 bases, with 10 bases between them. The CDR3 length is 13 residues. CDR3 in amino acids: CASSRRESDTQYF. DNA of the CDR3: TGTGCCAGCAGTCGGAGGGAGTCAGATACGCAGTATTTT.

The rearrangement links TRBV28 to TRBJ1-5, with 9 bases fitting TRBD1. The germline CDR1 and CDR2 sequences are MDHEN and SYDVKM. This CDR3 contains 14 residues. J gave up 2 bases and V 6 bases, and 2 bases lay outside the gene matches. CDR3 sequence: CASRTGGRNQPQHF. The CDR3 nucleotides read TGTGCCAGCAGAACAGGGGGCCGCAATCAGCCCCAGCATTTT.

The chain has TRBV6-5 and TRBJ2-1; 12 bases map to TRBD1. The CDR3 spans 15 residues. Germline V gives CDR1 MNHEY, CDR2 SVGAGI. V shed 9 bases, J shed 13 bases, and the junction held 16 bases outside the gene matches. The CDR3 is CASTKGTGGSIVQFF. The CDR3 DNA reads as TGTGCCAGTACGAAAGGGACAGGGGGCTCCATCGTTCAGTTCTTC.

This rearrangement joins TRBV25-1 to TRBJ1-2; 8 bases are a match to TRBD1. The CDR3 runs 15 residues. J was trimmed by 0 bases and V by 3 bases; bases with no gene match: 3. CDR1 MGHDK and CDR2 SYGVNS come from the germline V gene. CDR3 sequence: CASSEPGQANYGYTF. CDR3 coding DNA: TGTGCCAGCAGTGAGCCGGGACAGGCTAACTATGGCTACACCTTC.

The rearrangement uses TRBV7-9 and TRBJ2-2, with no clear D. Germline-derived CDR1 and CDR2 are SEHNR and FQNEAQ (reference sequence). CDR3 length: 14 residues. V dropped 2 bases and J dropped 5 bases, with 9 bases sitting between them. CDR3 DNA sequence: TGTGCCAGCAGCTTACCGTCCGGGACCGGGGAGCTGTTTTTT. Protein sequence: CASSLPSGTGELFF.

The V gene is TRBV19, the J gene TRBJ2-7; no firm D call. Germline CDR1 is LNHDA and CDR2 is SQIVND (reference sequence). The CDR3 consists of 13 residues. V lost 7 bases, J lost 1 base, and 11 bases lay in between. The CDR3 protein is CASTSAGSYEQYF. The CDR3 nucleotides read TGTGCCAGTACGTCCGCAGGATCCTACGAGCAGTACTTC.

V gene TRBV28 combines with J gene TRBJ1-5, with D unclear. V was clipped by 6 bases and J by 1 base, with 13 bases between them. The CDR3 sequence is 15 residues long. Germline CDR1 and CDR2: MDHEN and SYDVKM. The CDR3 nucleotides read TGTGCCAGCAGGGTCGCGTTTATGAGCAATCAGCCCCAGCATTTT. It codes for CASRVAFMSNQPQHF. Using reference TRBV28 and TRBJ1-5 for the parts outside the CDR3, the full variable domain is DVKVTQSSRYLVKRTGEKVFLECVQDMDHENMFWYRQDPGLGLRLIYFSYDVKMKEKGDIPEGYSVSREKKERFSLILESASTNQTSMYLCASRVAFMSNQPQHFGDGTRLSIL.

This chain joins TRBV14 and TRBJ1-6; a possible D gene is TRBD1 (5 bases). The CDR3 consists of 14 residues. Germline V gives CDR1 SGHDN, CDR2 FVKESK. V lost 1 base and J lost 10, with 11 bases in between. This chain's CDR3 is CASSQAGGRSPLHF. The CDR3 DNA is TGTGCCAGCAGCCAAGCGGGGGGGAGATCACCCCTCCACTTT.

This sequence joins TRBV7-9 and TRBJ1-6, with D uncertain. The CDR3 contains 14 residues. CDR1 SEHNR and CDR2 FQNEAQ come from the germline V gene (reference sequence). Trimming removed 4 bases at V and 10 bases at J, with 14 bases between. CDR3 DNA: TGTGCCAGCAGCTCGGAGCTAGTTCGGTCACCCCTCCACTTT. This codes for CASSSELVRSPLHF.

This clone was detected only a few times. The J gene is TRBJ1-1, the V gene TRBV7-7, with D uncertain. Trimming stripped 5 bases from V and 3 bases from J, with 19 bases between. Germline CDR1 and CDR2: SSHAT and FNYEAQ (reference sequence). The CDR3 totals 16 residues. The CDR3 DNA is TGTGCCAGCAGCCCGAGCCTGATGAGGGAGGACACTGAAGCTTTCTTT. Translated: CASSPSLMREDTEAFF.

The chain carries TRBV7-2 and TRBJ1-3; 8 bases are a match to TRBD1. V lost 2 bases to trimming and J lost 2 bases; unmatched junction nucleotides: 5. Germline lookup yields CDR1 SGHTA and CDR2 FQGNSA. The CDR3 runs to 16 residues. The CDR3 DNA sequence: TGTGCCAGCAGCTTACATACAGGGGGAACTGGAAACACCATATATTTT. Residues: CASSLHTGGTGNTIYF.

The chain uses TRBV30 and TRBJ2-1; D gene unclear. Trimming removed 3 bases at V and 9 bases at J, with 12 bases between. Germline V gene data show CDR1 as GTSNPN and CDR2 as SVGIG (reference sequence). This CDR3 comprises 12 residues. The CDR3 coding sequence is TGTGCCTGGAGACAAGGGTCCGCTGAGCAGTTCTTC. Encoded protein: CAWRQGSAEQFF.

J is TRBJ2-5 and V is TRBV4-3; D is possibly TRBD2 (5 bases). The V and J ends lost 1 base and 4 bases respectively, with 19 bases between them. The germline CDR1 and CDR2 sequences are LGHNA and YSLEER. There are 17 residues in the CDR3. The CDR3 nucleotides are TGCGCCAGCAGCCAAGGGCCGGTGGGAGCAGTAGGAGAGACCCAGTACTTC. Its protein product is CASSQGPVGAVGETQYF.

The J gene is TRBJ2-2, the V gene TRBV28; 9 nucleotides align to TRBD2. The CDR3 is made up of 17 amino acids. Germline V gives CDR1 MDHEN, CDR2 SYDVKM. The ends lost 5 bases at V and 6 bases at J; junction bases unmatched: 13. CDR3 DNA sequence: TGTGCCAGCAGTCCCTCCGGAGTAGCGGGAGTGGCCGGGGAGCTGTTTTTT. Residues: CASSPSGVAGVAGELFF.